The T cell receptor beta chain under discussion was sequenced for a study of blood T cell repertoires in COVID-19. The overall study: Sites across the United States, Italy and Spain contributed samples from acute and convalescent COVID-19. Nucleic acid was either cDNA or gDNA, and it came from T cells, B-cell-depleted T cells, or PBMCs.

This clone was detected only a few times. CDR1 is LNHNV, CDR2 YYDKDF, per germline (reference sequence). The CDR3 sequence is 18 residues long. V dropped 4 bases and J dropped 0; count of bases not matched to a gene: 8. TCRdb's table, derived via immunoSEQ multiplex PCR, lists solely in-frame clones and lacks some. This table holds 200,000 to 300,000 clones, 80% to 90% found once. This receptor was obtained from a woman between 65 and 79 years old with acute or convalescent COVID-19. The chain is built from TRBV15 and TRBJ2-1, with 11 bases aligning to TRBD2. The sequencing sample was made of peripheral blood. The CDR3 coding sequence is TGTGCCACCAGCACGCGGCTAGCGGGGGGCAGCTCCTACAATGAGCAGTTCTTC. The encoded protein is CATSTRLAGGSSYNEQFF.